These 15 T cell receptor beta chains were all obtained from the same sample, sequenced in a study of regulatory T cells in long-lasting Graves disease. Building the TCR beta libraries relied on iRepertoire HTBI primers, and CDR3 regions underwent Arm-PCR. Via MiXCR, TCRdb re-called the multiplex PCR reads, giving one row per CDR3 protein. The sample yields about 620,000 distinct CDR3 sequences, roughly 15% seen once. Documented time point: newly diagnosed GD, antithyroid drugs for less than 3 months. The TCR library used RNA extracted from PBMCs. The data were also submitted as part of a second study, on T cells in Graves' hyperthyroidism and ophthalmopathy.

Source: peripheral blood mononuclear cells (PBMCs), taken at new diagnosis, from a patient treated with antithyroid drugs. These TCRs come from a woman in her 30s with Graves disease.

This clonotype was recorded many times. The CDR3 is CASSFRVDEAFF. The CDR3 DNA follows: TGTGCCAGCAGTTTCAGGGTGGATGAAGCTTTCTTT. V and J are TRBV28 and TRBJ1-1; TRBD1 might be the D (5 bases). The V end was cut by 3 bases, the J end by 7 bases, with 9 bases between. CDR3 size: 12 residues. CDR1 and CDR2 (germline): MDHEN, SYDVKM.

This clonotype was detected a few times. V usage is TRBV6-5 and J usage is TRBJ1-5, with D unresolved. Looked up from germline, CDR1 is MNHEY and CDR2 is SVGAGI. Trimming took off 5 bases at V and 0 bases at J, with 17 bases between the two ends. The CDR3 consists of 17 residues. The CDR3 here is CASSHLVRAYSNQPQHF. In DNA, the CDR3 is TGTGCCAGCAGTCACTTAGTAAGGGCCTATAGCAATCAGCCCCAGCATTTT.

This clonotype was observed many times. The chain recombines TRBV28 with TRBJ2-2; D is ambiguous. The V gene's germline CDR1 is MDHEN and CDR2 SYDVKM. CDR3 length equals 13 residues. The ends were cut back, 3 bases at V and 5 bases at J, with 7 bases in the middle. For the CDR3, the DNA is TGTGCCAGCAGTTTCTTCTTAACCGGGGAGCTGTTTTTT. As protein: CASSFFLTGELFF.

This rearrangement joins TRBV2 to TRBJ2-6; D possibly matches TRBD1 or TRBD2 (5 bases each). CDR3 length: 15 amino acids. V was trimmed by 9 bases and J by 0 bases, leaving 12 bases between them. Per germline, CDR1 SNHLY and CDR2 FYNNEI. CDR3 DNA sequence: TGTGCCAGAAGGGACCGATACTCTGGGGCCAACGTCCTGACTTTC. Its protein product is CARRDRYSGANVLTF.

J is TRBJ2-3 and V is TRBV28; 13 bases line up with TRBD2. Germline lookup yields CDR1 MDHEN and CDR2 SYDVKM. CDR3 length equals 19 residues. Trimming cost V 5 bases and J 0 bases; bases outside gene matches: 11. The CDR3 loop reads CASSPTSGRAVLSTDTQYF. In DNA, the CDR3 is TGTGCCAGCAGTCCCACTAGCGGGAGGGCTGTCCTTAGCACAGATACGCAGTATTTT.

This clonotype came up many times. This chain connects TRBV10-1 to TRBJ2-1, with D hard to call. Trimming removed 0 bases from V and 9 bases from J, with 12 bases in between. The V gene's germline CDR1 is WNHNN and CDR2 SYGVQD (reference sequence). The CDR3 is 14 residues long. CDR3 loop: CASSESGGFAEQFF. The DNA for the CDR3 is TGCGCCAGCAGTGAGTCTGGTGGGTTCGCTGAGCAGTTCTTC.

This clonotype occurred a few times. The CDR3 bases are TGTGCCAGCAGCTTAATTCCGGGGACAGACTATGGCTACACCTTC. Translation: CASSLIPGTDYGYTF. The genes are TRBV7-2 and TRBJ1-2; 7 bases map to TRBD1. Germline CDR1 and CDR2: SGHTA and FQGNSA. The CDR3 has 15 amino acids. Trimming cost V 2 bases and J 3 bases; bases outside gene matches: 6.

In this sample, this clonotype turned up many times. The chain joins TRBV6-1 to TRBJ1-1; unclear D gene. The germline CDR1 and CDR2 sequences are MNHNS and SASEGT. This CDR3 region has 14 residues. Trimming stripped 6 bases from V and 0 bases from J, with 11 bases between. Written as DNA, the CDR3 is TGTGCCAGCAGGGGCCCGGGCCTGAACACTGAAGCTTTCTTT. Amino acid sequence: CASRGPGLNTEAFF.

This clonotype has only one observation. The chain joins TRBV5-4 to TRBJ2-3; D uncertain. In germline, CDR1 is SGHNT, CDR2 YYREEE (reference sequence). Between the trimmed V and J ends, which lost 3 bases and 1 base, there was a span of 12 bases. This CDR3 is built from 15 residues. In DNA form, the CDR3 reads TGTGCCAGCAGCTCGTGGGTTAGTGGCACAGATACGCAGTATTTT. This encodes CASSSWVSGTDTQYF.

This clonotype has ten or more counts. The chain employs TRBV7-9 and TRBJ1-1; TRBD1 might be the D (6 bases). CDR1 is SEHNR, CDR2 FQNEAQ, per germline (reference sequence). The length of the CDR3 is 15 residues. V lost 1 base and J 2 bases, leaving 11 bases between the germline ends. The CDR3 DNA is TGTGCCAGCAGCTTAGGTGGACAGCCCAACACTGAAGCTTTCTTT. Protein: CASSLGGQPNTEAFF.

This clonotype was observed at least ten times. The chain uses TRBV27 and TRBJ1-5, with unresolved D. The germline CDR1 and CDR2 sequences are MNHEY and SMNVEV (reference sequence). The V end lost 7 bases, the J end lost 3 bases, and 16 bases lay between the germline ends. This CDR3 contains 15 residues. Here the CDR3 reads CASTHLRGNNQPQHF. DNA of the CDR3: TGTGCCAGCACCCACCTTAGAGGGAACAATCAGCCCCAGCATTTT.

The chain couples TRBV28 to TRBJ2-7; 7 bases line up with TRBD1. The V segment lost 8 bases and the J segment 4 bases; nucleotides outside the gene matches: 8. Germline-derived CDR1 and CDR2 are MDHEN and SYDVKM. The CDR3 loop spans 13 amino acids. CDR3 bases: TGTGCCAGCGCTCTCACAGGGGCGTACGAGCAGTACTTC. This gives the protein CASALTGAYEQYF. Based on the CDR3 plus reference TRBV28 and TRBJ2-7, the full variable domain is DVKVTQSSRYLVKRTGEKVFLECVQDMDHENMFWYRQDPGLGLRLIYFSYDVKMKEKGDIPEGYSVSREKKERFSLILESASTNQTSMYLCASALTGAYEQYFGPGTRLTVT.

In this sample, this clonotype turned up many times. The chain combines TRBV20-1 with TRBJ2-1; 9 nucleotides match TRBD2. After removal of 4 bases from V and 6 bases from J, the junction contained 19 bases not matched to a gene. The germline V gene encodes CDR1 DFQATT and CDR2 SNEGSKA (reference sequence). The CDR3 length is 18 residues. CDR3: CSAKMASGIFRFGNEQFF. The CDR3 DNA reads TGCAGTGCTAAAATGGCTAGCGGGATCTTCCGATTCGGCAATGAGCAGTTCTTC.

This clonotype was seen many times. This chain connects TRBV2 to TRBJ2-3; 9 nucleotides match TRBD2. Trimming took 9 bases from V and 7 from J; bases not matched to a gene: 11. The CDR3 has 14 amino acids. The germline V gene has CDR1 SNHLY and CDR2 FYNNEI. CDR3 nucleotide sequence: TGTGCCAGAGCGGGAGGCCCCGTGGAAAATACGCAGTATTTT. This translates into CARAGGPVENTQYF.

This chain connects TRBV2 to TRBJ2-6; 7 nucleotides agree with TRBD2. The junction had 3 bases not matched to a gene; V was cut back by 2 bases and J by 2 bases. The germline CDR1 and CDR2 sequences are SNHLY and FYNNEI. The CDR3 loop spans 16 amino acids. The DNA of the CDR3 is TGTGCCAGCAGTGAACAGGGAGGGCCTGGGGCCAACGTCCTGACTTTC. Its translation is CASSEQGGPGANVLTF.